The text below deals with one TCR beta chain. Each Susac syndrome patient had definite or probable disease by recently defined criteria. These data originate in a study of CD8 T cells in Susac syndrome. Trimming stripped 6 bases from V and 3 bases from J, with 18 bases between. Germline V CDR1 and CDR2: DFQATT, SNEGSKA (reference sequence). The CDR3 totals 14 residues. RNA, at about 0.45 to 1 ug, was reverse transcribed with random hexamers. One entry per CDR3 protein results from TCRdb running MiXCR on the immunoSEQ multiplex PCR reads. The sample shows 150,000 to 200,000 distinct CDR3 sequences, 94% of them seen only once.

The source of this sequence is a human donor with Susac syndrome. Sequencing input: CD4+ T cells from PBMCs. The chain employs TRBV20-1 and TRBJ2-7, with D perhaps matching TRBD2 (5 bases). The CDR3 sequence: CSAATRVAHYEQYF. The CDR3 region has the DNA TGCAGTGCAGCTACTAGGGTAGCTCACTACGAGCAGTACTTC.